This T cell receptor (beta chain) was profiled in a study of blood T cell repertoires in COVID-19 (dated by TCRdb to the early 2020s). A note on the overall study: Samples covering the acute and convalescent phases of COVID-19 were provided by collaborators in the United States, Italy and Spain. The repertoires were made available in a free public database intended to serve as a resource for research on the immune response to SARS-CoV-2. Where available, HLA class I and class II types were obtained from metadata supplied by the sample provider rather than from assay-based typing. The material from the prospective study consisted of cDNA or gDNA derived from T cells, B-cell-depleted T cells, or PBMCs. A de-identified subject ID, COVID-19 status, age in years and sex were almost always included in the sample metadata. Samples came from the ongoing ImmuneRACE study (first 160 participants) plus 1,254 subjects from 6 global collaborators. The dataset comprised deeply sampled blood TCRbeta repertoires from subjects exposed to, actively infected with, or recovered from COVID-19. Broader findings and caveats from the paper: The amount of clinical and demographic metadata varied by source and participant and was provided uncurated.

This clone showed up just a few times. Its antigen is currently not known. One base away there is no much larger clone; base qualities are not given. Inclusive of the bounding cysteine and phenylalanine, the CDR3 is 15 residues long. Only the CDR3 DNA is retained, 45 bases long and in frame from the first base. Ends trimmed: V by 5 bases, J by 2 bases; bases unmatched to a gene: 5. Taken from the germline V gene, the CDR1 and CDR2 loops are WSHSY and SAAADI. A second Seattle source provided samples from volunteer blood donors who had recovered from COVID-19. Collaborating institutions collected whole blood in K2EDTA tubes following their own protocols. For TCRbeta analysis, collaborators shipped samples in one of three forms: frozen whole blood, isolated PBMCs, or DNA extracted from either of those sample types. TCRbeta CDR3 regions were amplified from genomic DNA by means of the immunoSEQ Assay, a bias-controlled multiplex PCR. Per the original workflow: Within the assay, amplification of reference gene primers was used to estimate how many nucleated cells each sample contained. To quantify the absolute abundance of each unique TCRbeta CDR3 rearrangement, sequence reads were collapsed and filtered. For each sample, productive Simpson clonality was calculated by taking the square root of Simpson's diversity index across productive rearrangements. TCRdb stores this immuneACCESS table with in-frame sequences only. Part of the clones is absent; in the studies checked, under half of the shortfall reflects unresolved V genes, and no reason is known for the rest. The DNA was the basis for D and trimming; V, J and clone size are from that table. The sample table lists 200,000 to 250,000 clones, 80% to 85% of them with a count of one. Jointly, the top ten make up 3% to 3.5% of the sample.

The sequenced material came from peripheral blood. This clonotype was obtained from a woman aged 25 to 39 who had recovered from COVID-19. The rearrangement combines TRBV10-2 with TRBJ1-4; 7 bases in the junction line up with TRBD1. At the DNA level, the sequence is TGCGCCAGCAGTTCCTACAGGGGTACTAATGAAAAACTGTTTTTT. Translated, this is CASSSYRGTNEKLFF.